This passage covers 19 T cell receptor beta chains from one sample sequenced in a study of identifying expanded T cells in peripheral blood. The repertoire was sequenced with immunoSEQ multiplex PCR; TCRdb's copy has only in-frame clones and lacks some. The sample carries 81,000 or so clones, 84% recorded once. Specimen: blood. These receptors originate from a person aged 18 to 75 in good health.

V is TRBV9 and J is TRBJ1-2, with D unclear. CDR1 and CDR2 (germline): SGDLS, YYNGEE. This CDR3 has 16 residues. V lost 0 bases to trimming and J lost 6 bases, with 18 bases between them. In nucleotides, the CDR3 is TGTGCCAGCAGCGTAGCCGCGGCAGCCCTCGGGGATGGCTACACCTTC. It codes for CASSVAAAALGDGYTF.

The chain carries TRBV7-2 and TRBJ2-2; TRBD2 agrees at 10 bases. Unmatched junction bases numbered 6, after V lost 2 bases and J lost 6 bases. CDR3 length equals 16 residues. The germline V gene has CDR1 SGHTA and CDR2 FQGNSA. DNA for the CDR3: TGTGCCAGCAGCTTAAAACTAGCGGGGCGGGCCGGGGAGCTGTTTTTT. Its translation: CASSLKLAGRAGELFF.

The V call is TRBV7-9, the J call TRBJ1-1; the D gene is possibly TRBD1 (5 bases). CDR1 and CDR2 from the germline V gene are SEHNR and FQNEAQ (reference sequence). The V gene lost 0 bases and the J gene lost 5 bases, with 10 bases spanning the gap. The CDR3 runs 14 residues. CDR3 DNA sequence: TGTGCCAGCAGCTTAGCGTCTGGGGGAACTGAAGCTTTCTTT. As protein: CASSLASGGTEAFF.

There are a few counts of this clone. The chain links TRBV9 to TRBJ1-1; unclear D gene. The V gene's germline CDR1 is SGDLS and CDR2 YYNGEE. There are 14 residues in the CDR3. Trimming took 3 bases from V and 4 from J, leaving 13 bases between them. The CDR3 DNA follows: TGTGCCAGCAGCGGCGTCCAAGGGAGCACTGAAGCTTTCTTT. Translating gives CASSGVQGSTEAFF.

This chain joins TRBV6-6 and TRBJ1-2; D gene uncertain. The CDR3 loop spans 13 amino acids. The germline CDR1 and CDR2 sequences are MNHNY and SVGAGI (reference sequence). V dropped 7 bases and J dropped 2 bases, with 11 bases sitting between them. The CDR3 DNA sequence: TGTGCCAGCACCTACGGACTCAACTATGGCTACACCTTC. Encoded protein: CASTYGLNYGYTF.

The rearrangement uses TRBV11-3 and TRBJ2-3; 10 bases fit TRBD2. This CDR3 has 17 amino acids. The V segment lost 6 bases and the J segment 6 bases; nucleotides outside the gene matches: 15. CDR1 SGHNT and CDR2 YENEEA come from the germline V gene. The DNA of the CDR3 is TGTGCCAGCAGTCTAGAGGGGAGCGGGAGGGCCGGGGATACGCAGTATTTT. Translated: CASSLEGSGRAGDTQYF.

The chain employs TRBV11-2 and TRBJ2-2, with D possibly matching TRBD2 (6 bases). Trimming removed 3 bases at V and 4 bases at J, with 15 bases between. The CDR3 consists of 16 residues. Per the germline V gene, CDR1 is SGHAT and CDR2 is FQNNGV. The CDR3 sequence is CASSLNRLVGTGELFF. The CDR3 bases are TGTGCCAGCAGCTTGAACAGACTAGTTGGCACCGGGGAGCTGTTTTTT.

The gene calls are TRBV19 and TRBJ2-3; 8 nucleotides match TRBD2. The germline V gene has CDR1 LNHDA and CDR2 SQIVND (reference sequence). This CDR3 contains 16 residues. J was trimmed by 3 bases and V by 5 bases; bases with no gene match: 10. The CDR3 reads CASSLPGGSATDTQYF. DNA of the CDR3: TGTGCCAGTAGTCTCCCGGGGGGGAGCGCGACAGATACGCAGTATTTT.

The chain couples TRBV4-3 to TRBJ2-7; D possibly corresponds to TRBD1 (6 bases). Per germline, CDR1 LGHNA and CDR2 YSLEER. The CDR3 is made up of 15 amino acids. Trimming removed 0 bases from V and 1 base from J, with 10 bases in between. CDR3 bases: TGCGCCAGCAGCCAAGACGGACAGACTTCCTACGAGCAGTACTTC. It codes for CASSQDGQTSYEQYF.

V is TRBV9 and J is TRBJ1-1; tentative D call: TRBD1 (6 bases). V lost 4 bases and J 0 bases, leaving 10 bases between the germline ends. CDR1 is SGDLS, CDR2 YYNGEE, per germline. This CDR3 spans 14 amino acids. DNA for the CDR3: TGTGCCAGCAGCCAAGGGGGAATGAACACTGAAGCTTTCTTT. Its translation is CASSQGGMNTEAFF.

The chain is built from TRBV7-3 and TRBJ2-5, with TRBD1 identical over 8 bases. Trimming at V came to 4 bases and at J to 5 bases, leaving 6 bases not matched to a gene. The CDR3 contains 14 residues. Germline assignment: CDR1 SGHTA and CDR2 FQGTGA. The DNA of the CDR3 is TGTGCCAGCAGCTCCACAGGGGGGAGGGAGACCCAGTACTTC. Translated, it gives CASSSTGGRETQYF.

The chain recombines TRBV5-6 with TRBJ2-3; perhaps TRBD2 as D (5 bases). Germline CDR1 is SGHDT and CDR2 is YYEEEE. The CDR3 runs 14 residues. V lost 2 bases, J lost 3 bases, and 10 bases lay in between. The CDR3 loop reads CASSLGLITDTQYF. The CDR3, as DNA: TGTGCCAGCAGCTTAGGACTGATTACAGATACGCAGTATTTT.

This chain's CDR3 is CASTPGANVLTF. The CDR3, as DNA: TGTGCCAGCACTCCTGGGGCCAACGTCCTGACTTTC. The chain carries TRBV28 and TRBJ2-6; no clear D gene. CDR3 length: 12 residues. The V gene's germline CDR1 is MDHEN and CDR2 SYDVKM. The V end lost 7 bases, the J end lost 2 bases, and 3 bases lay between the germline ends.

This clone has only a few counts. The chain has TRBV7-9 and TRBJ1-5; possibly TRBD1 for D (5 bases). CDR3 length equals 14 residues. The germline CDR1 and CDR2 sequences are SEHNR and FQNEAQ (reference sequence). Trimming pared 4 bases from V and 3 bases from J, leaving 10 bases between. CDR3: CASSSPGYNQPQHF. The CDR3 DNA reads TGTGCCAGCAGCTCCCCAGGGTACAATCAGCCCCAGCATTTT.

The rearrangement joins TRBV11-2 to TRBJ2-2; no reliable D call. CDR1 SGHAT and CDR2 FQNNGV come from the germline V gene. This CDR3 contains 13 residues. The V and J ends lost 0 bases and 7 bases respectively, with 6 bases between them. In DNA form, the CDR3 reads TGTGCCAGCAGCTTAGAAGGGCGCGGGGAGCTGTTTTTT. Translation gives CASSLEGRGELFF.

The V and J genes are TRBV7-8 and TRBJ2-7; no firm D call. The CDR3 spans 13 residues. The ends were cut back, 4 bases at V and 9 bases at J, with 16 bases in the middle. CDR1 is SGHVS, CDR2 FQNEAQ, per germline. CDR3 nucleotides: TGTGCCAGCAGCTCTGCGTCCCAGTCGGGGCAGTACTTC. Its translation: CASSSASQSGQYF.

This sequence joins TRBV13 and TRBJ2-1; 12 bases map to TRBD1. The CDR3 is 16 amino acids. With 5 bases clipped from V and 8 bases from J, the junction kept 10 bases outside the gene matches. Germline CDR1 and CDR2: PRHDT and FYEKMQ (reference sequence). CDR3 region: CASSPQVGTGGYEQFF. The CDR3 DNA reads as TGTGCCAGCAGCCCCCAGGTCGGGACAGGGGGCTATGAGCAGTTCTTC.

The chain employs TRBV4-3 and TRBJ2-2; D might be TRBD2 (5 bases). Trimming stripped 4 bases from V and 0 bases from J, with 12 bases between. This CDR3 is 16 amino acids long. Germline V CDR1 and CDR2: LGHNA, YSLEER. In DNA, the CDR3 is TGCGCCAGCAGCCGAGTATGGGAGACGAACACCGGGGAGCTGTTTTTT. Translation gives CASSRVWETNTGELFF.

The chain couples TRBV7-2 to TRBJ1-1; no clear D. The germline V gene encodes CDR1 SGHTA and CDR2 FQGNSA. V shed 6 bases and J shed 0 bases, with 17 bases lying between them. The CDR3 runs 16 residues. The CDR3 is CASSYDTQHMNTEAFF. CDR3 sequence (DNA): TGTGCCAGCAGTTACGACACGCAACACATGAACACTGAAGCTTTCTTT.